The next 18 T cell receptor beta chains were all read from a single sample in a study of T cells after yellow fever vaccination. TCRdb ran MiXCR on the 5' RACE reads and lists one entry per CDR3 protein. The sample has 300,000 or so distinct CDR3 sequences; roughly 13% are singletons. This sample comprised CD4+ T cells sorted from PBMCs, obtained 45 days after the yellow fever booster vaccination. These receptors originate from a man aged 30-40 years who received the YFV17D yellow fever vaccine.

The table lists this clonotype with a few counts. The gene calls are TRBV12-3 or TRBV12-4 and TRBJ2-5; D gene uncertain. V was clipped by 5 bases and J by 5 bases, with 9 bases between them. This CDR3 comprises 12 residues. The CDR3 reads CASSTSSETQYF. CDR3 in DNA: TGTGCCAGCAGTACCAGTTCGGAGACCCAGTACTTC.

J is TRBJ2-7 and V is TRBV18; 7 bases fit TRBD1. CDR1 is KGHSH and CDR2 is LQKENI in the germline V gene. The V segment lost 6 bases and the J segment 6 bases; nucleotides outside the gene matches: 11. The CDR3 has 14 residues. The CDR3 spells CASSRDSRGSEQYF. The CDR3 coding sequence is TGTGCCAGCTCCCGGGACAGTAGAGGCTCCGAGCAGTACTTC.

The CDR3 protein is CASSLLAGGTNEQFF. The CDR3 coding sequence is TGCGCCAGCAGCTTACTAGCGGGAGGGACCAATGAGCAGTTCTTC. J is TRBJ2-1 and V is TRBV5-1, with 13 positions matching TRBD2. Germline values: CDR1 SGHRS, CDR2 YFSETQ. This CDR3 is 15 amino acids long. Unmatched junction bases numbered 2, after V lost 2 bases and J lost 6 bases.

The sample holds a few counts of this clonotype. The V and J genes are TRBV2 and TRBJ1-1; D uncertain. In germline, CDR1 is SNHLY, CDR2 FYNNEI. This CDR3 spans 13 amino acids. V lost 7 bases to trimming and J lost 4 bases, with 13 bases between them. The CDR3 coding sequence is TGTGCCAGCAAAAAGGAATTCGGCACTGAAGCTTTCTTT. Protein sequence: CASKKEFGTEAFF.

The chain combines TRBV20-1 with TRBJ1-1; D is uncertain. In germline, CDR1 is DFQATT, CDR2 SNEGSKA (reference sequence). The CDR3 is made up of 13 amino acids. V was clipped by 3 bases and J by 6 bases, with 14 bases between them. CDR3 in amino acids: CSASVLSGSEAFF. For the CDR3, the DNA is TGCAGTGCTAGTGTGCTCTCGGGATCTGAAGCTTTCTTT.

This clonotype has more than one count but fewer than ten. The genes are TRBV12-3 or TRBV12-4 and TRBJ1-1, with 8 bases identical to TRBD1. V lost 6 bases to trimming and J lost 0 bases; unmatched junction nucleotides: 6. CDR3 length: 15 amino acids. This CDR3 is CASRGQVRMNTEAFF. In DNA form, the CDR3 reads TGTGCCAGCAGGGGACAGGTCAGAATGAACACTGAAGCTTTCTTT.

The chain uses TRBV5-1 and TRBJ2-7; 7 positions agree with TRBD2. V shed 5 bases, J shed 6 bases, and the junction held 11 bases outside the gene matches. Germline V gene sequence: CDR1 SGHRS, CDR2 YFSETQ. CDR3 length: 14 residues. The CDR3 here is CASSTGTTYTEQYF. The DNA for the CDR3 is TGCGCCAGCAGTACCGGGACTACCTATACCGAGCAGTACTTC.

This clonotype came up a few times. The chain has TRBV20-1 and TRBJ1-5; 7 positions agree with TRBD1. Germline V lookup: CDR1 DFQATT, CDR2 SNEGSKA (reference sequence). The J segment lost 2 bases and the V segment lost 2 bases, leaving 15 bases of the junction unmatched. There are 18 residues in the CDR3. The CDR3 sequence is CSARHRGGRERGNQPQHF. In DNA form, the CDR3 reads TGCAGTGCTAGACACAGGGGAGGTAGGGAGAGGGGCAATCAGCCCCAGCATTTT.

This clonotype was counted many times. The CDR3 DNA reads as TGTGCCAGCAGCCGGAGAGGGGTCAATGAGCAGTTCTTC. Encoded protein: CASSRRGVNEQFF. V and J are TRBV7-3 and TRBJ2-1; D possibly uses TRBD1 or TRBD2 (5 bases each). V lost 5 bases and J lost 6, with 11 bases in between. CDR3 size: 13 residues. Per germline, CDR1 SGHTA and CDR2 FQGTGA. Variable domain in full (rest from reference TRBV7-3 and TRBJ2-1): GAGVSQTPSNKVTEKGKYVELRCDPISGHTALYWYRQSLGQGPEFLIYFQGTGAADDSGLPNDRFFAVRPEGSVSTLKIQRTERGDSAVYLCASSRRGVNEQFFGPGTRLTVL.

This clonotype was seen only a few times. The V call is TRBV6-1, the J call TRBJ2-4; D unclear. The CDR3 is made up of 14 amino acids. V lost 5 bases, J lost 3 bases, and 11 bases lay in between. The germline CDR1 and CDR2 sequences are MNHNS and SASEGT. CDR3 region: CASSPRSGKNIQYF. The CDR3 DNA sequence: TGTGCCAGCAGTCCCCGTTCGGGCAAAAACATTCAGTACTTC.

The chain employs TRBV29-1 and TRBJ2-7, with 15 positions matching TRBD2. CDR1 is SQVTM and CDR2 is ANQGSEA in the germline V gene. CDR3 length: 16 amino acids. Losses at the gene ends were 4 bases for V and 0 bases for J; bases not matched to a gene: 4. As DNA, the CDR3 is TGCAGCGTTGTCTGGACTAGCGGGAGGGCCTCCTACGAGCAGTACTTC. It translates to CSVVWTSGRASYEQYF.

The chain couples TRBV20-1 to TRBJ1-1, with 8 bases fitting TRBD1. Trimming at V came to 1 base and at J to 3 bases, leaving 4 bases not matched to a gene. Germline CDR1 and CDR2: DFQATT and SNEGSKA (reference sequence). This CDR3 is 14 amino acids long. The CDR3 bases are TGCAGTGCTAGAGGCGGGACAGGAGACACTGAAGCTTTCTTT. As protein: CSARGGTGDTEAFF.

In this sample, this clonotype turned up a few times. The rearrangement uses TRBV20-1 and TRBJ1-2; D is unresolved. CDR3 length: 13 residues. The V end lost 0 bases, the J end lost 2 bases, and 7 bases lay between the germline ends. Germline lookup yields CDR1 DFQATT and CDR2 SNEGSKA (reference sequence). Here the CDR3 reads CSARDIGNYGYTF. The DNA for the CDR3 is TGCAGTGCTAGAGATATCGGGAACTATGGCTACACCTTC.

CDR3 bases: TGTGCCAGTGCGAGGCAGGCGAACACCGGGGAGCTGTTTTTT. Translated, it gives CASARQANTGELFF. The chain couples TRBV19 to TRBJ2-2; no firm D call. The CDR3 totals 14 residues. The V end was cut by 8 bases, the J end by 0 bases, with 10 bases between. The germline gives CDR1 LNHDA, CDR2 SQIVND (reference sequence).

The chain carries TRBV5-1 and TRBJ2-7; D possibly corresponds to TRBD1 (6 bases). CDR1 is SGHRS and CDR2 is YFSETQ in the germline V gene. V was clipped by 4 bases and J by 5 bases, with 19 bases between them. The CDR3 sequence is 15 residues long. The CDR3 sequence: CASSTQAGTTHEQYF. Written as DNA, the CDR3 is TGCGCCAGCAGCACACAAGCCGGGACAACCCACGAGCAGTACTTC.

V usage is TRBV2 and J usage is TRBJ2-1; 12 nucleotides align to TRBD2. This CDR3 contains 16 residues. Unmatched junction bases numbered 9, after V lost 7 bases and J lost 5 bases. The germline V gene has CDR1 SNHLY and CDR2 FYNNEI. CDR3 sequence (DNA): TGTGCCAGCACTTCCCCCAGGACTAGCGGGGACAATGAGCAGTTCTTC. The encoded protein is CASTSPRTSGDNEQFF.

This sequence joins TRBV18 and TRBJ2-5; TRBD2 agrees at 8 bases. The CDR3 covers 15 residues. V gave up 0 bases and J gave up 1 base; unmatched junction bases: 1. Looked up from germline, CDR1 is KGHSH and CDR2 is LQKENI. The DNA of the CDR3 is TGTGCCAGCTCACCACCGGCGGGAGGCCAAGAGACCCAGTACTTC. This sequence encodes CASSPPAGGQETQYF. Full variable domain (remainder filled in from reference TRBV18 and TRBJ2-5): NAGVMQNPRHLVRRRGQEARLRCSPMKGHSHVYWYRQLPEEGLKFMVYLQKENIIDESGMPKERFSAEFPKEGPSILRIQQVVRGDSAAYFCASSPPAGGQETQYFGPGTRLLVL.

The gene calls are TRBV20-1 and TRBJ1-1; a weak D match, TRBD1 (6 bases). This CDR3 comprises 12 residues. The V gene's germline CDR1 is DFQATT and CDR2 SNEGSKA (reference sequence). Between the trimmed V and J ends, which lost 4 bases and 10 bases, there was a span of 16 bases. The CDR3 nucleotides are TGCAGTGCTACTAAGTCAGGGGTCGGAGCTTTCTTT. Residues: CSATKSGVGAFF.